This is a list of T cell receptor beta chains from one sample in a study of shared clonotypes between healthy human individuals. TCRdb's table, derived via immunoSEQ multiplex PCR, lists solely in-frame clones and lacks some. In the table there are roughly 300,000 clones, around 79% of which are singletons. The sequenced material came from memory CD4+ T cells sorted from blood. Receptor source: a man aged 30-40 years in good health. CDR3s include the opening cysteine and the closing phenylalanine or tryptophan. The D gene is left open where the match is weak. Size values are once, few and many counts, or a class for expanded clones, and some rows have none.

d_call	clone_size	v_call	j_call	cdr3_nt	cdr3_aa
TRBD1	.	TRBV5-8	TRBJ1-4	TGTGCCAGCAGCCCGGGACAGTACTCTAATGAAAAACTGTTTTTT	CASSPGQYSNEKLFF
TRBD2	.	TRBV15	TRBJ2-3	TGTGCCACCAGCAGGGCCCCTACCGGGACTAGCGGGCGCGATACGCAGTATTTT	CATSRAPTGTSGRDTQYF
.	.	TRBV11-2	TRBJ2-4	TGTGCCAGCAGCTGCTCGGCTTGCTTC	CASSCSACF
.	.	TRBV2	TRBJ2-5	TGTGCCAGCAGCCAAGGGCTGAACCAAGAGACCCAGTACTTC	CASSQGLNQETQYF
.	.	TRBV7-2	TRBJ2-1	TGTGTCAGCACCCTGGCGGCAGCAGCCTACAATGAGCAGTTCTTC	CVSTLAAAAYNEQFF
TRBD1	.	TRBV2	TRBJ2-2	TGTGCCAGCAGGGCCGTGACAGGGTCCACCGGGGAGCTGTTTTTT	CASRAVTGSTGELFF
.	.	TRBV18	TRBJ2-3	TGTGCCAGCTCACTTTCAACCACAGATACGCAGTATTTT	CASSLSTTDTQYF
.	.	TRBV10-2	TRBJ2-7	TGCGCCAGCAGTGAGCCAGGAAACTCCTACGAGCAGTACTTC	CASSEPGNSYEQYF
.	many	TRBV2	TRBJ2-1	TGTGCCAGCTCCGGTTCAAACCCTACTGGGGAGCAGTTCTTC	CASSGSNPTGEQFF
.	.	TRBV11-2	TRBJ2-7	TGTGCCAGCAGCTGGGCAGGTGGTTTGGGCTACGAGCAGTACTTC	CASSWAGGLGYEQYF
.	.	TRBV6-5	TRBJ2-7	TGTGCCAGCAGTTACTCCACGACAGGTTCTCCCTACGAGCAGTACTTC	CASSYSTTGSPYEQYF
.	.	TRBV5-1	TRBJ2-7	TGCGCCAGCAGCTTGGGTAGGGGTGGGTACGAGCAGTACTTC	CASSLGRGGYEQYF